These 30 T cell receptor beta chains came from one sample sequenced in a study of chemoradiotherapy in HPV16-positive cancers. TCRdb's table, derived via immunoSEQ multiplex PCR, lists solely in-frame clones and lacks some. The repertoire has roughly 25,000 clones, less than 95% of them found once; the top ten carry around 2.6%. Sampling was done from a patient who underwent chemoradiotherapy. These receptors were taken from a human donor with HPV-associated anogenital cancer.

V usage is TRBV11-2 and J usage is TRBJ2-1, with 8 bases lining up with TRBD2. Trimming cost V 1 base and J 8 bases; bases outside gene matches: 7. The CDR3 runs to 15 residues. Germline V gene data show CDR1 as SGHAT and CDR2 as FQNNGV. CDR3 region: CASSLAGGAGDEQFF. The CDR3 DNA is TGTGCCAGCAGCTTAGCGGGAGGGGCAGGAGATGAGCAGTTCTTC.

The chain uses TRBV6-5 and TRBJ2-3; D perhaps matches TRBD2 (6 bases). Germline V gene data show CDR1 as MNHEY and CDR2 as SVGAGI. The V end was cut by 3 bases, the J end by 10 bases, with 14 bases between. This CDR3 has 13 amino acids. CDR3 protein: CASSYGGSVPQYF. The CDR3 nucleotides are TGTGCCAGCAGTTATGGGGGGTCCGTCCCGCAGTATTTT.

The gene calls are TRBV2 and TRBJ1-3; no reliable D call. The CDR3 consists of 14 residues. Trimming stripped 3 bases from V and 0 bases from J, with 6 bases between. Germline assignment: CDR1 SNHLY and CDR2 FYNNEI. Here the CDR3 reads CASSDSSSGNTIYF. The CDR3 DNA reads TGTGCCAGCAGTGATTCCAGCTCTGGAAACACCATATATTTT.

This chain uses TRBV28 with TRBJ1-1; 7 bases are shared with TRBD1. This CDR3 contains 14 residues. CDR1 MDHEN and CDR2 SYDVKM come from the germline V gene. V shed 6 bases and J 2 bases; nucleotides not matched to a gene: 6. The CDR3 sequence is CASRQGGGNTEAFF. DNA for the CDR3: TGTGCCAGCAGACAGGGAGGGGGCAACACTGAAGCTTTCTTT.

The chain couples TRBV7-2 to TRBJ1-6; D remains unclear. Trimming left V 5 bases short and J 4 bases short, with 3 bases between. The CDR3 totals 12 residues. Looked up from germline, CDR1 is SGHTA and CDR2 is FQGNSA. CDR3 nucleotide sequence: TGTGCCAGCAGCCTGTATAATTCACCCCTCCACTTT. Encoded protein: CASSLYNSPLHF.

The V and J genes are TRBV6-4 and TRBJ2-3; 10 bases are shared with TRBD2. CDR1 and CDR2 (germline): MRHNA, SNTAGT. J lost 1 base, V lost 5 bases, and 3 bases had no gene match. The CDR3 runs 15 residues. In nucleotides, the CDR3 is TGTGCCAGCAGTATAACTAGCGGGGGCACAGATACGCAGTATTTT. Amino acids: CASSITSGGTDTQYF.

The chain joins TRBV10-1 to TRBJ1-1, with D perhaps matching TRBD1 (5 bases). The ends were cut back, 4 bases at V and 2 bases at J, with 17 bases in the middle. The CDR3 totals 16 residues. Looked up from germline, CDR1 is WNHNN and CDR2 is SYGVQD (reference sequence). The CDR3 loop is CASSGPAGSKNTEAFF. Written as DNA, the CDR3 is TGCGCCAGCAGTGGCCCGGCAGGGTCGAAAAACACTGAAGCTTTCTTT.

This chain links TRBV7-2 with TRBJ2-5; a possible D gene is TRBD2 (6 bases). The CDR3 is 15 residues long. The V gene lost 2 bases and the J gene lost 2 bases, with 12 bases spanning the gap. Germline loops: CDR1 SGHTA, CDR2 FQGNSA. CDR3 sequence reads: CASSLRGTAQETQYF. CDR3 nucleotides: TGTGCCAGCAGCTTACGTGGGACTGCGCAAGAGACCCAGTACTTC.

The V and J genes are TRBV30 and TRBJ2-2; 9 positions match TRBD1. Germline CDR1 and CDR2: GTSNPN and SVGIG (reference sequence). J lost 5 bases, V lost 2 bases, and 12 bases had no gene match. There are 17 residues in the CDR3. The CDR3 DNA reads as TGTGCCTGGAGTTCAGCCCTCGGGACAGGGCAGACCGGGGAGCTGTTTTTT. Its protein product is CAWSSALGTGQTGELFF.

The chain recombines TRBV6-5 with TRBJ1-5, with D hard to call. Deletions cut 0 bases from V and 12 bases from J, with 18 bases between. This CDR3 region has 15 residues. CDR1 and CDR2 from the germline V gene are MNHEY and SVGAGI. The chain's CDR3 is CASSYSASGVSSQHF. CDR3 DNA sequence: TGTGCCAGCAGTTACTCAGCCTCTGGGGTTTCGAGCCAGCATTTT.

V gene TRBV6-1 combines with J gene TRBJ1-4, with D hard to call. V dropped 6 bases and J dropped 8 bases, with 13 bases sitting between them. There are 13 residues in the CDR3. The germline V gene has CDR1 MNHNS and CDR2 SASEGT. CDR3 residues: CASRRVVREKLFF. The CDR3 DNA follows: TGTGCCAGCAGGAGGGTTGTGAGGGAAAAACTGTTTTTT.

The CDR3 nucleotides read TGTGCCAGCAGAAACCGGGACAGGCAAGAGACCCAGTACTTC. This translates into CASRNRDRQETQYF. The V and J genes are TRBV2 and TRBJ2-5, with TRBD1 identical over 8 bases. The CDR3 extends over 14 amino acids. The J segment lost 2 bases and the V segment lost 6 bases, leaving 5 bases of the junction unmatched. Germline CDR1 SNHLY, CDR2 FYNNEI.

The gene calls are TRBV5-6 and TRBJ2-6; D remains ambiguous. V lost 4 bases to trimming and J lost 3 bases, with 2 bases between them. The germline V gene encodes CDR1 SGHDT and CDR2 YYEEEE. The CDR3 extends over 12 amino acids. This chain's CDR3 is CASSRGANVLTF. DNA of the CDR3: TGTGCCAGCAGCCGTGGGGCCAACGTCCTGACTTTC.

The V gene is TRBV14, the J gene TRBJ2-3, with TRBD2 identical over 7 bases. The V gene end was trimmed by 4 bases and the J gene end by 6 bases; junction bases not matched to a gene: 7. This CDR3 region has 14 residues. The germline CDR1 and CDR2 sequences are SGHDN and FVKESK. The CDR3 nucleotides read TGTGCCAGCAGCCGACTAGCTTGGCAGGATACGCAGTATTTT. It yields the protein CASSRLAWQDTQYF.

CDR3: CASSDLPARHTGSSYNEQFF. As DNA, the CDR3 is TGTGCCAGCAGTGACTTACCCGCCCGCCACACAGGGAGCTCCTACAATGAGCAGTTCTTC. The rearrangement uses TRBV2 and TRBJ2-1; D might be TRBD1 (6 bases). The germline gives CDR1 SNHLY, CDR2 FYNNEI. The CDR3 loop spans 20 amino acids. Trimming pared 3 bases from V and 0 bases from J, leaving 24 bases between.

The gene calls are TRBV29-1 and TRBJ2-1; 10 bases align to TRBD1. The CDR3 consists of 14 residues. Germline lookup yields CDR1 SQVTM and CDR2 ANQGSEA. Trimming removed 7 bases from V and 6 bases from J; junction bases left unmatched: 9. The CDR3 coding sequence is TGCAGCGCCGGACAGGGGGTCCCTATCAATGAGCAGTTCTTC. Amino acid sequence: CSAGQGVPINEQFF.

This clone has just a few counts. The chain employs TRBV27 and TRBJ2-2, with 9 bases lining up with TRBD2. This CDR3 has 16 residues. Germline V CDR1 and CDR2: MNHEY, SMNVEV (reference sequence). Trimming cost V 2 bases and J 2 bases; bases outside gene matches: 3. This CDR3 is CASSLLLAGNTGELFF. CDR3 in DNA: TGTGCCAGCAGTTTACTACTAGCGGGTAACACCGGGGAGCTGTTTTTT.

Only one count was recorded for this clone. V is TRBV19 and J is TRBJ1-2; 7 positions agree with TRBD1. With 9 bases clipped from V and 8 bases from J, the junction kept 9 bases outside the gene matches. The germline V gene encodes CDR1 LNHDA and CDR2 SQIVND (reference sequence). There are 12 residues in the CDR3. CDR3 region: CASSQGGLGYTF. The CDR3 bases are TGTGCCAGCTCACAAGGGGGCCTAGGCTACACCTTC.

The J gene is TRBJ2-2, the V gene TRBV10-1, with a weak D call TRBD2 (6 bases). The V gene lost 5 bases and the J gene lost 4 bases, with 17 bases spanning the gap. This CDR3 is built from 16 residues. The germline V gene has CDR1 WNHNN and CDR2 SYGVQD (reference sequence). In nucleotides, the CDR3 is TGCGCCAGCAGTCGCCCTGGAGGGGCAGGCACCGGGGAGCTGTTTTTT. Translating gives CASSRPGGAGTGELFF.

The rearrangement joins TRBV18 to TRBJ2-3; D is unresolved. CDR1 is KGHSH and CDR2 is LQKENI in the germline V gene. V lost 2 bases to trimming and J lost 3 bases, with 0 bases between them. This CDR3 comprises 11 residues. CDR3 DNA: TGTGCCAGCTCACCAACAGATACGCAGTATTTT. This codes for CASSPTDTQYF.

The chain recombines TRBV6-1 with TRBJ1-2, with D possibly matching TRBD1 (5 bases). V gave up 3 bases and J gave up 2 bases, with 16 bases separating them. The germline gives CDR1 MNHNS, CDR2 SASEGT. The CDR3 has 16 amino acids. The CDR3 region is CASSEAGRPTNYGYTF. The CDR3, as DNA: TGTGCCAGCAGTGAGGCAGGGCGCCCAACGAACTATGGCTACACCTTC.

The chain links TRBV28 to TRBJ2-7; D perhaps matches TRBD2 (5 bases). V lost 0 bases and J 2 bases, leaving 11 bases between the germline ends. CDR1 and CDR2 from the germline V gene are MDHEN and SYDVKM. The CDR3 sequence is 15 residues long. The CDR3 loop reads CASSLWGDVTYEQYF. CDR3 in DNA: TGTGCCAGCAGTTTATGGGGAGACGTAACCTACGAGCAGTACTTC. The full variable domain, completed using reference TRBV28 and TRBJ2-7, is DVKVTQSSRYLVKRTGEKVFLECVQDMDHENMFWYRQDPGLGLRLIYFSYDVKMKEKGDIPEGYSVSREKKERFSLILESASTNQTSMYLCASSLWGDVTYEQYFGPGTRLTVT.

The rearrangement uses TRBV7-9 and TRBJ1-2; no reliable D call. CDR3 size: 13 residues. Germline assignment: CDR1 SEHNR and CDR2 FQNEAQ (reference sequence). V lost 5 bases, J lost 8 bases, and 15 bases lay in between. The CDR3 loop is CASSGLTIGGYTF. The CDR3 DNA is TGTGCCAGCAGCGGACTTACAATTGGGGGCTACACCTTC.

The chain links TRBV11-3 to TRBJ2-1; D unclear. Trimming removed 1 base from V and 9 bases from J, with 7 bases in between. The CDR3 extends over 12 amino acids. From germline, CDR1 is SGHNT and CDR2 YENEEA. CDR3 residues: CASSLGGGEQFF. CDR3 nucleotide sequence: TGTGCCAGCAGCTTAGGGGGTGGTGAGCAGTTCTTC.

CDR3 DNA: TGTGCCAGCGGGACAGGGGGCGAAAAACTGTTTTTT. Encoded protein: CASGTGGEKLFF. The V gene is TRBV28, the J gene TRBJ1-4, with 12 nucleotides matching TRBD1. Germline trimming cut 8 bases from V and 8 bases from J; bases unmatched to any gene: 0. The CDR3 runs to 12 residues. Per the germline V gene, CDR1 is MDHEN and CDR2 is SYDVKM.

V and J are TRBV11-1 and TRBJ2-3, with 11 bases that match TRBD2. This CDR3 has 16 residues. Germline CDR1 reads SGHAT; CDR2 reads FQDESV (reference sequence). With 5 bases clipped from V and 0 bases from J, the junction kept 4 bases outside the gene matches. This CDR3 reads CASSDLAGGSTDTQYF. CDR3 coding DNA: TGTGCCAGCAGCGACCTAGCGGGGGGAAGCACAGATACGCAGTATTTT.

The chain is built from TRBV4-3 and TRBJ1-3; the D is unclear. V gave up 0 bases and J gave up 6 bases, with 12 bases separating them. CDR1 is LGHNA, CDR2 YSLEER, per germline. The CDR3 extends over 15 amino acids. For the CDR3, the DNA is TGCGCCAGCAGCCAAGATCGGCCAACGCTAAACACCATATATTTT. Protein sequence: CASSQDRPTLNTIYF.

The chain combines TRBV28 with TRBJ1-4; D ambiguous. The CDR3 totals 16 residues. Germline-derived CDR1 and CDR2 are MDHEN and SYDVKM. V lost 8 bases, J lost 6 bases, and 22 bases lay in between. CDR3 sequence reads: CASHPGPRVQYEKLFF. In DNA, the CDR3 is TGTGCCAGCCACCCTGGCCCGAGAGTGCAGTATGAAAAACTGTTTTTT.

In its sample, this clone was seen once. The chain recombines TRBV13 with TRBJ2-2; 9 bases map to TRBD2. The CDR3 covers 17 residues. J was trimmed by 0 bases and V by 2 bases; bases with no gene match: 4. Germline V gene sequence: CDR1 PRHDT, CDR2 FYEKMQ (reference sequence). CDR3 sequence reads: CASSLQLAGANTGELFF. CDR3 sequence (DNA): TGTGCCAGCAGCTTACAACTAGCGGGCGCGAACACCGGGGAGCTGTTTTTT.

This rearrangement joins TRBV6-6 to TRBJ1-4; D ambiguous. Deletions cut 5 bases from V and 1 base from J, with 14 bases between. The CDR3 is made up of 16 amino acids. Germline CDR1 is MNHNY and CDR2 is SVGAGI (reference sequence). CDR3 nucleotides: TGTGCCAGCAGTACACGGTCGGGGAGAACTAATGAAAAACTGTTTTTT. It translates to CASSTRSGRTNEKLFF.